The next 28 T cell receptor beta chains were all read from a single sample in a study of cytomegalovirus exposure and HLA in healthy donors. Using immunoSEQ multiplex PCR, the repertoire was profiled, and TCRdb retains in-frame clones only, with some absent. The sample includes 150,000 or so clones, 80% to 90% of them seen just once. Sequenced: PBMCs. These receptors all come from a woman aged 25 to 39 in good health and CMV-seropositive.

The chain carries TRBV20-1 and TRBJ1-2; D not certain. Germline V lookup: CDR1 DFQATT, CDR2 SNEGSKA (reference sequence). There are 10 residues in the CDR3. The V end lost 3 bases, the J end lost 7 bases, and 6 bases lay between the germline ends. DNA for the CDR3: TGCAGTGCTAGGAGAGCTGGCTACACCTTC. Protein sequence: CSARRAGYTF.

The chain uses TRBV27 and TRBJ1-1, with 7 positions matching TRBD1. Trimming at V came to 8 bases and at J to 8 bases, leaving 11 bases not matched to a gene. The CDR3 is 13 amino acids. Germline V gene lookup returns CDR1 MNHEY and CDR2 SMNVEV (reference sequence). In DNA form, the CDR3 reads TGTGCCAGCGGAATCAGAGGGGACAGAGAAGCTTTCTTT. Its protein product is CASGIRGDREAFF.

This chain links TRBV27 with TRBJ2-5, with D perhaps matching TRBD1 (6 bases). The V gene's germline CDR1 is MNHEY and CDR2 SMNVEV (reference sequence). CDR3 size: 13 residues. V was trimmed by 4 bases and J by 3 bases, leaving 9 bases between them. CDR3 in amino acids: CASSSTGKETQYF. The CDR3 coding sequence is TGTGCCAGCAGTTCAACAGGGAAAGAGACCCAGTACTTC.

This chain links TRBV28 with TRBJ1-2; TRBD1 is a possible D gene (6 bases). The CDR3 has 14 residues. V was cut by 5 bases and J by 2 bases, with 12 bases left in between. Germline-derived CDR1 and CDR2 are MDHEN and SYDVKM. The CDR3 reads CASSPWTANYGYTF. The DNA for the CDR3 is TGTGCCAGCAGTCCCTGGACAGCAAACTATGGCTACACCTTC.

The chain joins TRBV7-8 to TRBJ1-2, with 7 nucleotides matching TRBD1. The CDR3 contains 18 residues. V dropped 5 bases and J dropped 4; count of bases not matched to a gene: 19. Germline V gene sequence: CDR1 SGHVS, CDR2 FQNEAQ. This chain's CDR3 is CASSLPRNPGQIPYGYTF. CDR3 bases: TGTGCCAGCAGCCTCCCACGGAACCCGGGACAGATACCCTATGGCTACACCTTC.

The chain combines TRBV6-1 with TRBJ1-2; possible D gene TRBD1, 6 bases. Looked up from germline, CDR1 is MNHNS and CDR2 is SASEGT. Between the trimmed V and J ends, which lost 7 bases and 4 bases, there was a span of 19 bases. This CDR3 spans 15 amino acids. This CDR3 reads CASIIRGGHSYGYTF. CDR3 nucleotide sequence: TGTGCCAGCATTATTAGAGGGGGTCATAGCTATGGCTACACCTTC.

The gene calls are TRBV7-6 and TRBJ2-7; 13 nucleotides match TRBD2. Germline V lookup: CDR1 SGHVS, CDR2 FNYEAQ. After removal of 6 bases from V and 7 bases from J, the junction contained 6 bases not matched to a gene. The CDR3 has 14 amino acids. The CDR3 here is CASSPGTSGKEQYF. DNA of the CDR3: TGTGCCAGCAGTCCCGGGACTAGCGGGAAGGAGCAGTACTTC.

J is TRBJ2-5 and V is TRBV5-1; the match to TRBD2 covers 9 bases. This CDR3 spans 17 amino acids. From germline, CDR1 is SGHRS and CDR2 YFSETQ. Trimming took 0 bases from V and 2 from J; bases not matched to a gene: 8. CDR3 sequence: CASSLGIAGDRQETQYF. Written as DNA, the CDR3 is TGCGCCAGCAGCTTGGGAATAGCGGGGGATCGTCAAGAGACCCAGTACTTC.

V is TRBV2 and J is TRBJ1-5; 8 nucleotides line up with TRBD1. This CDR3 region has 17 residues. Trimming at V came to 6 bases and at J to 3 bases, leaving 13 bases not matched to a gene. The V gene's germline CDR1 is SNHLY and CDR2 FYNNEI. The CDR3 bases are TGTGCCAGCAGCAGCGGGGACAGGTTAAATGCCAATCAGCCCCAGCATTTT. It encodes CASSSGDRLNANQPQHF.

The chain couples TRBV4-1 to TRBJ1-5; 10 bases agree with TRBD1. After removal of 0 bases from V and 6 bases from J, the junction contained 17 bases not matched to a gene. CDR3 size: 20 residues. Looked up from germline, CDR1 is MGHRA and CDR2 is YSYEKL. CDR3 in DNA: TGCGCCAGCAGCCAAGAGAGTTTTTCCAGGACAGGGGGTAGGGGTCAGCCCCAGCATTTT. This translates into CASSQESFSRTGGRGQPQHF.

The V gene is TRBV7-2, the J gene TRBJ1-2, with TRBD1 identical over 7 bases. The CDR3 extends over 14 amino acids. Germline trimming cut 1 base from V and 4 bases from J; bases unmatched to any gene: 3. Germline CDR1 reads SGHTA; CDR2 reads FQGNSA. The CDR3 region has the DNA TGTGCCAGCAGCTTAGGACAGGGCCGCTATGGCTACACCTTC. This translates into CASSLGQGRYGYTF. The full variable domain, its missing parts supplied by reference TRBV7-2 and TRBJ1-2, is GAGVSQSPSNKVTEKGKDVELRCDPISGHTALYWYRQSLGQGLEFLIYFQGNSAPDKSGLPSDRFSAERTGGSVSTLTIQRTQQEDSAVYLCASSLGQGRYGYTFGSGTRLTVV.

The J gene is TRBJ2-2, the V gene TRBV9, with 8 bases lining up with TRBD2. J was trimmed by 8 bases and V by 0 bases; bases with no gene match: 12. CDR3 size: 17 residues. Looked up from germline, CDR1 is SGDLS and CDR2 is YYNGEE. The CDR3 DNA follows: TGTGCCAGCAGCGTAGGACCCGAGCGGGGGATGAGAGGGGAGCTGTTTTTT. This gives the protein CASSVGPERGMRGELFF.

The V gene is TRBV5-4, the J gene TRBJ2-3, with 11 positions matching TRBD2. J was trimmed by 4 bases and V by 1 base; bases with no gene match: 5. The CDR3 extends over 16 amino acids. The germline gives CDR1 SGHNT, CDR2 YYREEE (reference sequence). The CDR3 is CASSLLRLAGSDTQYF. The CDR3 bases are TGTGCCAGCAGCTTGCTAAGACTAGCGGGATCAGATACGCAGTATTTT.

The chain joins TRBV5-4 to TRBJ1-5, with TRBD1 identical over 8 bases. V lost 0 bases, J lost 7 bases, and 6 bases stayed unmatched. Germline loops: CDR1 SGHNT, CDR2 YYREEE (reference sequence). CDR3 size: 15 residues. The CDR3 bases are TGTGCCAGCAGCTTGGAGAGGACAGGGAGGCAGCCCCAGCATTTT. This encodes CASSLERTGRQPQHF.

The V call is TRBV29-1, the J call TRBJ1-1; D is perhaps TRBD1 (6 bases). Looked up from germline, CDR1 is SQVTM and CDR2 is ANQGSEA. This CDR3 is 12 amino acids long. The V and J ends lost 6 bases and 3 bases respectively, with 11 bases between them. CDR3: CSVGTPDTEAFF. For the CDR3, the DNA is TGCAGCGTAGGGACACCGGACACTGAAGCTTTCTTT.

The chain combines TRBV27 with TRBJ2-1; the match to TRBD2 covers 14 bases. The CDR3 sequence is 16 residues long. The germline V gene has CDR1 MNHEY and CDR2 SMNVEV (reference sequence). V was pared by 5 bases and J by 9 bases, with 9 bases of the junction left unmatched. The CDR3: CASSEGLAGARGEQFF. The CDR3 DNA reads TGTGCCAGCAGTGAGGGACTAGCGGGGGCTCGCGGTGAGCAGTTCTTC.

The chain is built from TRBV28 and TRBJ2-5; D is perhaps TRBD1 (5 bases). The CDR3 runs 14 residues. V gave up 2 bases and J gave up 5 bases, with 12 bases separating them. Germline V gene lookup returns CDR1 MDHEN and CDR2 SYDVKM. CDR3 nucleotide sequence: TGTGCCAGCAGTTTACGGCAGGGTGAGGAGACCCAGTACTTC. Translation: CASSLRQGEETQYF.

The V gene is TRBV2, the J gene TRBJ2-7, with 8 bases identical to TRBD1. CDR1 SNHLY and CDR2 FYNNEI come from the germline V gene. The CDR3 is 14 residues long. V lost 6 bases and J lost 5; bases outside the gene matches: 9. In DNA, the CDR3 is TGTGCCAGCAGAGAGGACAGGGTCGGGCACGAGCAGTACTTC. It specifies CASREDRVGHEQYF.

V is TRBV2 and J is TRBJ2-1; 15 nucleotides agree with TRBD2. This CDR3 contains 21 residues. The junction had 16 bases not matched to a gene; V was cut back by 7 bases and J by 0 bases. CDR1 is SNHLY and CDR2 is FYNNEI in the germline V gene. The CDR3: CASTLVFRTSGRGFSYNEQFF. In DNA form, the CDR3 reads TGTGCCAGCACCTTGGTCTTTCGGACTAGCGGGAGGGGGTTCTCCTACAATGAGCAGTTCTTC.

This chain joins TRBV28 and TRBJ1-1; D may be TRBD1 (5 bases). Germline values: CDR1 MDHEN, CDR2 SYDVKM. The CDR3 has 14 amino acids. The germline V and J ends were trimmed by 9 bases and 3 bases, with 17 bases remaining between them. CDR3 residues: CASREQEMDTEAFF. The DNA for the CDR3 is TGTGCCAGTAGAGAACAGGAAATGGACACTGAAGCTTTCTTT.

This chain links TRBV4-1 with TRBJ1-4, with 9 bases that match TRBD1. The germline gives CDR1 MGHRA, CDR2 YSYEKL. The CDR3 is 15 residues long. After removal of 1 base from V and 5 bases from J, the junction contained 2 bases not matched to a gene. The CDR3 nucleotides are TGCGCCAGCAGCCAAGCCGGGACAGGGAATGAAAAACTGTTTTTT. This gives the protein CASSQAGTGNEKLFF.

The chain couples TRBV11-2 to TRBJ1-4, with D uncertain. This CDR3 region has 13 residues. The germline V gene encodes CDR1 SGHAT and CDR2 FQNNGV. Trimming cost V 8 bases and J 8 bases, with 15 bases left between them. The CDR3: CASRRGGREKLFF. The CDR3 DNA is TGTGCCAGCCGCCGCGGCGGGCGCGAAAAACTGTTTTTT.

The chain links TRBV27 to TRBJ1-5; D not certain. The CDR3 runs 14 residues. The V end lost 5 bases, the J end lost 7 bases, and 15 bases lay between the germline ends. CDR1 and CDR2 from the germline V gene are MNHEY and SMNVEV (reference sequence). CDR3 region: CASSPLPGVQPQHF. DNA of the CDR3: TGTGCCAGCAGTCCCTTACCCGGTGTCCAGCCCCAGCATTTT.

The V call is TRBV27, the J call TRBJ2-7; D gene unclear. The V gene lost 5 bases and the J gene lost 2 bases, with 13 bases spanning the gap. The CDR3 extends over 14 amino acids. The germline gives CDR1 MNHEY, CDR2 SMNVEV (reference sequence). The CDR3 spells CASSPWAPPYEQYF. The CDR3 DNA follows: TGTGCCAGCAGTCCCTGGGCCCCGCCCTACGAGCAGTACTTC.

The rearrangement joins TRBV7-2 to TRBJ1-2; 10 bases agree with TRBD1. The CDR3 runs 14 residues. Germline V lookup: CDR1 SGHTA, CDR2 FQGNSA. V was pared by 0 bases and J by 5 bases, with 0 bases of the junction left unmatched. The DNA for the CDR3 is TGTGCCAGCAGCTTAGCGGGACAGGGGTATGGCTACACCTTC. This encodes CASSLAGQGYGYTF.

This chain joins TRBV2 and TRBJ2-7; 9 bases fit TRBD2. Trimming removed 6 bases from V and 7 bases from J; junction bases left unmatched: 10. This CDR3 is built from 14 residues. The V gene's germline CDR1 is SNHLY and CDR2 FYNNEI. CDR3 protein: CASSQTSGGGEQYF. The CDR3 DNA reads TGTGCCAGCAGCCAGACTAGCGGAGGGGGGGAGCAGTACTTC.

The chain links TRBV5-1 to TRBJ1-5, with D perhaps TRBD1 (5 bases). Germline loops: CDR1 SGHRS, CDR2 YFSETQ. The CDR3 sequence is 14 residues long. The V end lost 0 bases, the J end lost 2 bases, and 6 bases lay between the germline ends. For the CDR3, the DNA is TGCGCCAGCAGCTTGGAGGGGCGCAATCAGCCCCAGCATTTT. It encodes CASSLEGRNQPQHF.

This chain links TRBV7-2 with TRBJ2-2; 10 nucleotides align to TRBD1. The V segment lost 8 bases and the J segment 5 bases; nucleotides outside the gene matches: 8. The germline gives CDR1 SGHTA, CDR2 FQGNSA. The CDR3 runs 15 residues. CDR3 in DNA: TGTGCCAGCGGCGGACGACAGGGGGCTACCGGGGAGCTGTTTTTT. As protein: CASGGRQGATGELFF.